The entry below gives a single T cell receptor beta chain sequence along with its context. The sample comes from a study of blood T cell repertoires in COVID-19. Whole-study context: Sources were T cells, B-cell-depleted T cells, or PBMCs; the material itself was cDNA or gDNA.

There are 16 residues in the CDR3. V lost 0 bases and J lost 4, with 14 bases in between. Germline V CDR1 and CDR2: MRHNA, SNTAGT. Method: immunoSEQ multiplex PCR; TCRdb's copy keeps in-frame clones and lacks some. The sample records 200,000 to 250,000 clones, roughly 81% being singletons. The TCR sequence derives from a woman in her forties or fifties with active or convalescent COVID-19. The sequencing input was peripheral blood. The rearrangement uses TRBV6-4 and TRBJ2-3, with a tentative D call TRBD2 (6 bases). The CDR3 loop is CASSDSSGAGPDTQYF. DNA of the CDR3: TGTGCCAGCAGTGACTCGTCGGGAGCCGGACCAGATACGCAGTATTTT.